This T cell receptor beta chain came from a study of T cell clones after liver transplantation. Study information: Subjects received no induction therapy and standard immunosuppression until randomization at 12-24 months post-transplant.

This clone was observed once. Its specificity is not known. Only in-frame clones appear in the TCRdb table, and some are missing; sequencing was by immunoSEQ multiplex PCR. The data contain 20,000 to 25,000 clones, approximately 94% of them singletons. Study-wide results and caveats: A significant post-transplant drop in circulating graft-donor-reactive CD4 TCRbeta sequences occurred in most of the 8 subjects.

Unmatched junction bases numbered 9, after V lost 5 bases and J lost 2 bases. Germline-derived CDR1 and CDR2 are SNHLY and FYNNEI. The CDR3 length is 17 residues. The clonotype comes from a human patient who received a liver transplant. Some T cells may be provided by the graft donor. The genes are TRBV2 and TRBJ1-4, with TRBD1 identical over 9 bases. The sample was CD8+ T cells from blood, taken about 25 months after liver transplant. The CDR3, as DNA: TGTGCCAGCAGTCTTGGACAGGGGCGGGAGACTAATGAAAAACTGTTTTTT. It yields the protein CASSLGQGRETNEKLFF.